Presented here are 17 T cell receptor beta chains from one specimen sequenced in a study of chemoradiotherapy in HPV16-positive cancers. Sequencing was performed with immunoSEQ multiplex PCR; in TCRdb, only in-frame clones are kept and a portion is missing. The table has about 24,000 clones, 80% to 95% seen once. The source was blood, collected from a patient who underwent chemoradiotherapy. These receptors all come from a human donor with HPV-associated anogenital cancer.

The chain couples TRBV10-3 to TRBJ2-2, with TRBD2 matching 16 bases. V trimming: 2 bases; J trimming: 4 bases; junction bases outside the gene matches: 7. The germline V gene encodes CDR1 ENHRY and CDR2 SYGVKD. This CDR3 is built from 19 residues. CDR3 in amino acids: CAISEMGLAGGPVTGELFF. Here the CDR3 DNA reads TGTGCCATCAGTGAGATGGGACTAGCGGGGGGGCCGGTCACCGGGGAGCTGTTTTTT.

The sample holds one count of this clone. The chain couples TRBV25-1 to TRBJ1-1; no reliable D call. V lost 4 bases to trimming and J lost 5 bases, with 14 bases between them. This CDR3 is built from 14 residues. CDR1 is MGHDK and CDR2 is SYGVNS in the germline V gene. The CDR3 loop is CASSATLGITEAFF. CDR3 in DNA: TGTGCCAGCAGTGCCACCTTGGGAATTACTGAAGCTTTCTTT.

This chain connects TRBV19 to TRBJ1-6; no clear D gene. In germline, CDR1 is LNHDA, CDR2 SQIVND (reference sequence). The CDR3 loop spans 14 amino acids. CDR3 sequence reads: CASSEAVNNSPLHF. The CDR3 bases are TGTGCTTCCAGCGAGGCAGTAAATAATTCACCCCTCCACTTT.

The chain couples TRBV5-1 to TRBJ1-1; 7 bases match TRBD1. CDR3 length: 15 amino acids. Germline loops: CDR1 SGHRS, CDR2 YFSETQ. Unmatched junction bases numbered 8, after V lost 5 bases and J lost 1 base. CDR3 coding DNA: TGCGCCAGCAGAGGGGGACAGTCCTCGAACACTGAAGCTTTCTTT. Its translation: CASRGGQSSNTEAFF.

V and J are TRBV7-2 and TRBJ1-6; 8 nucleotides line up with TRBD1. After removal of 4 bases from V and 9 bases from J, the junction contained 2 bases not matched to a gene. Germline V gene lookup returns CDR1 SGHTA and CDR2 FQGNSA. The CDR3 has 13 amino acids. For the CDR3, the DNA is TGTGCCAGCAGCTCCGACAGGGGTTCACCCCTCCACTTT. Amino acids: CASSSDRGSPLHF. Drawing the rest from reference TRBV7-2 and TRBJ1-6, the complete variable domain is GAGVSQSPSNKVTEKGKDVELRCDPISGHTALYWYRQSLGQGLEFLIYFQGNSAPDKSGLPSDRFSAERTGGSVSTLTIQRTQQEDSAVYLCASSSDRGSPLHFGNGTRLTVT.

This clone was found once. The chain uses TRBV18 and TRBJ2-5; D is uncertain. The CDR3 consists of 14 residues. V lost 3 bases and J lost 2, with 10 bases in between. Germline assignment: CDR1 KGHSH and CDR2 LQKENI. CDR3 bases: TGTGCCAGCTCACCGACCGCGCAACAAGAGACCCAGTACTTC. It is translated as CASSPTAQQETQYF.

The V call is TRBV7-3, the J call TRBJ2-2; no definite D call. The V end was cut by 5 bases, the J end by 6 bases, with 7 bases between. The CDR3 is 12 residues long. The germline V gene has CDR1 SGHTA and CDR2 FQGTGA. CDR3 in DNA: TGTGCCAGCAGCCTCAAATCCGGGGAGCTGTTTTTT. Protein product: CASSLKSGELFF.

The chain employs TRBV6-6 and TRBJ1-2; D gene ambiguous. The CDR3 has 14 amino acids. Trimming stripped 3 bases from V and 1 base from J, with 9 bases between. Germline CDR1 and CDR2: MNHNY and SVGAGI (reference sequence). For the CDR3, the DNA is TGTGCCAGCAGTTATGGGCACGTTAACTATGGCTACACCTTC. This translates into CASSYGHVNYGYTF.

The chain is built from TRBV25-1 and TRBJ1-1; D is unresolved. The V gene lost 5 bases and the J gene lost 2 bases, with 12 bases spanning the gap. This CDR3 spans 14 amino acids. Germline-derived CDR1 and CDR2 are MGHDK and SYGVNS. The DNA of the CDR3 is TGTGCCAGCAGTAAACAGACGGAAAACACTGAAGCTTTCTTT. Encoded protein: CASSKQTENTEAFF.

The chain has TRBV7-3 and TRBJ2-3; tentatively, D is TRBD1 or TRBD2 (6 bases each). The germline V and J ends were trimmed by 2 bases and 5 bases, with 11 bases remaining between them. The CDR3 contains 14 residues. Germline V gives CDR1 SGHTA, CDR2 FQGTGA. The CDR3 DNA follows: TGTGCCAGCAGCTTATCAGGGGAGGTAGATACGCAGTATTTT. Encoded protein: CASSLSGEVDTQYF.

The rearrangement links TRBV6-1 to TRBJ1-5; the D is unclear. Germline V lookup: CDR1 MNHNS, CDR2 SASEGT. The CDR3 runs to 12 residues. V dropped 4 bases and J dropped 2 bases, with 3 bases sitting between them. CDR3 sequence: CASSAGNQPQHF. For the CDR3, the DNA is TGTGCCAGCAGTGCCGGCAATCAGCCCCAGCATTTT.

The chain uses TRBV6-5 and TRBJ2-7; 7 bases are shared with TRBD2. The CDR3 is 15 residues long. Trimming removed 6 bases from V and 3 bases from J; junction bases left unmatched: 11. Germline V gives CDR1 MNHEY, CDR2 SVGAGI. CDR3 in amino acids: CASSRRGGRSYEQYF. The CDR3 nucleotides are TGTGCCAGCAGCCGCCGTGGCGGGAGAAGCTACGAGCAGTACTTC.

Concerning this clone itself: Distinct nucleotide sequences in the sample also encode this CDR3. This chain joins TRBV7-6 and TRBJ2-7; 7 bases map to TRBD2. V gave up 5 bases and J gave up 3 bases; unmatched junction bases: 13. CDR1 is SGHVS and CDR2 is FNYEAQ in the germline V gene. This CDR3 comprises 16 residues. The CDR3 nucleotides are TGTGCCAGCAGCCCAATGGCGGGAGCGGGGATCTACGAGCAGTACTTC. This encodes CASSPMAGAGIYEQYF.

CDR3 DNA sequence: TGTGCCAGCAGCTTAGCGCTTGGTTGGGAGAGCTATGGCTACACCTTC. This sequence encodes CASSLALGWESYGYTF. The V and J genes are TRBV7-9 and TRBJ1-2; D gene unclear. The CDR3 sequence is 16 residues long. Trimming cost V 0 bases and J 4 bases, with 15 bases left between them. The germline gives CDR1 SEHNR, CDR2 FQNEAQ (reference sequence).

This rearrangement joins TRBV19 to TRBJ1-5, with TRBD1 as a possible D gene (5 bases). V shed 1 base and J shed 4 bases, with 11 bases lying between them. The CDR3 contains 15 residues. Germline V gene lookup returns CDR1 LNHDA and CDR2 SQIVND (reference sequence). CDR3 sequence reads: CASSIGQRINQPQHF. The CDR3 bases are TGTGCCAGTAGTATAGGACAGCGTATAAATCAGCCCCAGCATTTT.

The V call is TRBV5-4, the J call TRBJ2-7; D may correspond to TRBD1 or TRBD2 (6 bases each). The germline CDR1 and CDR2 sequences are SGHNT and YYREEE (reference sequence). Trimming cost V 4 bases and J 6 bases, with 26 bases left between them. The length of the CDR3 is 17 residues. CDR3 residues: CASSRGGGSQQGSEQYF. The DNA for the CDR3 is TGTGCCAGCAGCCGTGGCGGAGGGTCACAACAGGGCTCCGAGCAGTACTTC.

On this clone: The sample carries other DNA sequences with the same CDR3. The chain employs TRBV11-2 and TRBJ1-1; D is unresolved. This CDR3 has 12 amino acids. Trimming stripped 5 bases from V and 1 base from J, with 5 bases between. The V gene's germline CDR1 is SGHAT and CDR2 FQNNGV. Here the CDR3 reads CASSLQNTEAFF. CDR3 sequence (DNA): TGTGCCAGCAGCCTACAGAACACTGAAGCTTTCTTT.